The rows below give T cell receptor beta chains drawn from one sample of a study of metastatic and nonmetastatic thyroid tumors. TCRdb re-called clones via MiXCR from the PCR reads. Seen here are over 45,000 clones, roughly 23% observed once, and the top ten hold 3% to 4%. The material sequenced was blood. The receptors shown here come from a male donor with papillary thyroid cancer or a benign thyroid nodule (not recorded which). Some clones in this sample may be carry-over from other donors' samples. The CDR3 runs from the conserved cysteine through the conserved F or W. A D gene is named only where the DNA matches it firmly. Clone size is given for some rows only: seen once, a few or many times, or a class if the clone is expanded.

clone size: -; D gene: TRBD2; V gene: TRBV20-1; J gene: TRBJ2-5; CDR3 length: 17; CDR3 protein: CSAGQSGLAGDRETQYF; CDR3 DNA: TGCAGTGCCGGACAATCGGGGCTAGCGGGAGATCGAGAGACCCAGTACTTC
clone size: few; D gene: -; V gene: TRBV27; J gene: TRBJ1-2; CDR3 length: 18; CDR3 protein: CASSLSPSGRTANYGYTF; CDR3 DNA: TGTGCCAGCAGTTTATCCCCTTCCGGCCGAACTGCTAACTATGGCTACACCTTC
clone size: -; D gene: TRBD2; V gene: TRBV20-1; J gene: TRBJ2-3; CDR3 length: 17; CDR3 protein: CSARDPTGGRRTDTQYF; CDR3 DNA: TGCAGTGCTAGAGATCCCACCGGGGGGAGGAGGACAGATACGCAGTATTTT
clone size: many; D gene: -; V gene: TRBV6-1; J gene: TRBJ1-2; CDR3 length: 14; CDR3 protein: CASSGSGASDGYTF; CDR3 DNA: TGTGCCAGCAGTGGTAGCGGGGCTTCGGACGGCTACACCTTC
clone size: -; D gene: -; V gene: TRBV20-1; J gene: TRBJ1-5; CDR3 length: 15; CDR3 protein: CSAQRTGGGNQPQHF; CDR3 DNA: TGCAGTGCTCAACGCACGGGTGGAGGCAATCAGCCCCAGCATTTT
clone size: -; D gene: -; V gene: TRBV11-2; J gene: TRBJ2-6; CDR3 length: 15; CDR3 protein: CASSLVASGANVLTF; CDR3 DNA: TGTGCCAGCAGCTTAGTGGCGTCTGGGGCCAACGTCCTGACTTTC
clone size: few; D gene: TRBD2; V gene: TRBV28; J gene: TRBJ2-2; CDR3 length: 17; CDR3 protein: CASSSPAGGPKAGELFF; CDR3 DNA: TGTGCCAGCAGTTCCCCTGCGGGAGGCCCCAAGGCCGGGGAGCTGTTTTTT
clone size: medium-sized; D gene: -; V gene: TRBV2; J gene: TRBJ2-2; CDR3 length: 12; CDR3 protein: CASSYSTGELFF; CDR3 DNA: TGTGCCAGCAGTTATAGCACCGGGGAGCTGTTTTTT
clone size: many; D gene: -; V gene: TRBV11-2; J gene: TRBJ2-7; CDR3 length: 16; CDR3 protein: CASSIGLQVMVYEQYF; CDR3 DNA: TGTGCCAGCAGCATCGGCTTACAGGTGATGGTTTACGAGCAGTACTTC
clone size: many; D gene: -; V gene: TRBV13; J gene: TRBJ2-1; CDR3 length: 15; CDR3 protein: CASSSPRGANNEQFF; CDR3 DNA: TGTGCCAGCAGCTCCCCACGGGGGGCGAACAATGAGCAGTTCTTC
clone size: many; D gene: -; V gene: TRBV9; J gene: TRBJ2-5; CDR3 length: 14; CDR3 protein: CASSGPGAGETQYF; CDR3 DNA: TGTGCCAGCAGCGGACCGGGGGCCGGGGAGACCCAGTACTTC
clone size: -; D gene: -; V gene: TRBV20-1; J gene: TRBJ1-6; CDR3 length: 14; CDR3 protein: CSAGQVHSPSAVHF; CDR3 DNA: TGCAGTGCTGGACAAGTCCATTCCCCTTCCGCGGTCCACTTT
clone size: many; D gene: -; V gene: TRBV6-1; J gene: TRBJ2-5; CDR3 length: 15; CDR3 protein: CASSKFRGSIETQYF; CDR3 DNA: TGTGCCAGCAGCAAATTCAGGGGTAGTATAGAGACCCAGTACTTC
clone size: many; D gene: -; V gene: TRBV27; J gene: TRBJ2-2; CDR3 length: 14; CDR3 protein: CASTTGRNTGELFF; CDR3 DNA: TGTGCCAGCACCACGGGACGGAACACCGGGGAGCTGTTTTTT
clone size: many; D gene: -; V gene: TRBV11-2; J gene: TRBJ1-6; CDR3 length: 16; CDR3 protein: CASRNRTGPYNSPLHF; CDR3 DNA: TGTGCCAGCAGAAATCGTACAGGGCCTTATAATTCACCCCTCCACTTT
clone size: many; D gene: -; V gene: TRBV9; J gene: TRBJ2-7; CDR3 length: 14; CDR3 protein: CASSVSVSGTEQYF; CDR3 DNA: TGTGCCAGCAGCGTATCTGTATCAGGGACGGAGCAGTACTTC
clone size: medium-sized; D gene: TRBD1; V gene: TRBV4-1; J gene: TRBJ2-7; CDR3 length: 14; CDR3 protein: CASSQGDSSYEQYF; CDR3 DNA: TGCGCCAGCAGCCAAGGGGACAGTTCCTACGAGCAGTACTTC
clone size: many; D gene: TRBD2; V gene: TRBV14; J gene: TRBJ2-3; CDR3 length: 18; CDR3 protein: CASSQVTSGFWGADTQYF; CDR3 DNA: TGTGCCAGCAGCCAAGTAACTAGCGGGTTCTGGGGCGCAGATACGCAGTATTTT
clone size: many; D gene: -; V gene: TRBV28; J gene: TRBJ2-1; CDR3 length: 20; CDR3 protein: CASSLSWEGGRGHLYNEQFF; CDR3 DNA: TGTGCCAGCAGTTTATCGTGGGAAGGAGGGCGTGGGCACCTATACAATGAGCAGTTCTTC
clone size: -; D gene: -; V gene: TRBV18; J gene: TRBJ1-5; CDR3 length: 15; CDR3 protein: CASSPLAGANQPQHF; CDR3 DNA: TGTGCCAGCTCACCCCTGGCAGGGGCCAATCAGCCCCAGCATTTT
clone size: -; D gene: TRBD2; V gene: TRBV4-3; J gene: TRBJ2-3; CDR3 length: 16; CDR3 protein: CASSSSSGGGADTQYF; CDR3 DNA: TGCGCCAGCAGCTCCTCATCAGGCGGGGGGGCAGATACGCAGTATTTT
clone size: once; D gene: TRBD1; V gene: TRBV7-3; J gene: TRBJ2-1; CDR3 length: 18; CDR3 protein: CASSLIPVRGQGLDEQFF; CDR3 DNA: TGTGCCAGCAGCTTAATTCCCGTCCGGGGACAGGGGTTGGATGAGCAGTTCTTC
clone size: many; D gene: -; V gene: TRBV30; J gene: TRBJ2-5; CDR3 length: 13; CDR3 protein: CAWVPGAQETQYF; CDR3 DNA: TGTGCCTGGGTACCGGGGGCCCAAGAGACCCAGTACTTC